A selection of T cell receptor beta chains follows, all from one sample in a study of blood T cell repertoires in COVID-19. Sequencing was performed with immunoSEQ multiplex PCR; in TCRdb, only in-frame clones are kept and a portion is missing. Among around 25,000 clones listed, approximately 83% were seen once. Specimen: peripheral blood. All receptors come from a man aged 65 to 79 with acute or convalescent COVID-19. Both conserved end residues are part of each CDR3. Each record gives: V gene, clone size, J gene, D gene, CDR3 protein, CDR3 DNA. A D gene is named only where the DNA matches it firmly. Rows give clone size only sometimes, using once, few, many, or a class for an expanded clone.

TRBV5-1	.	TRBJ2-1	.	CASTGAGKYNEQFF	TGCGCCAGCACGGGCGCGGGAAAATACAATGAGCAGTTCTTC
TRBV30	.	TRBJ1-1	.	CAWTPYTEAFF	TGTGCCTGGACCCCATACACTGAAGCTTTCTTT
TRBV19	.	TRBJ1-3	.	CASRKRDRRIGNTIYF	TGTGCCAGTAGGAAGCGAGACAGAAGGATTGGAAACACCATATATTTT
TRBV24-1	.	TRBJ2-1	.	CATSEYRPGHLNEQFF	TGTGCCACCAGTGAGTATCGTCCGGGACACCTCAATGAGCAGTTCTTC
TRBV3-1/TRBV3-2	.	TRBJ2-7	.	CASSPRKLVPSASYEQYF	TGTGCCAGCAGCCCCAGGAAGCTGGTCCCCTCGGCGTCCTACGAGCAGTACTTC
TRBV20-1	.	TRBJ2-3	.	CSARGPDTQYF	TGCAGTGCTAGAGGGCCAGATACGCAGTATTTT
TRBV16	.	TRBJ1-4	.	CASSLQAGVNEKLFF	TGTGCCAGCAGCCTTCAGGCGGGGGTCAATGAAAAACTGTTTTTT
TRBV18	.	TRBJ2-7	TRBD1	CASSTGQGSYEQYF	TGTGCCAGCTCAACCGGACAGGGCTCCTACGAGCAGTACTTC
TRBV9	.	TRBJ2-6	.	CASSATLDSDVLTF	TGTGCCAGCAGCGCCACCCTAGACTCTGACGTCCTGACTTTC
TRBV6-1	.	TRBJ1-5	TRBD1	CASSGLTGYSNQPQHF	TGTGCCAGCAGTGGGTTGACAGGGTATAGCAATCAGCCCCAGCATTTT
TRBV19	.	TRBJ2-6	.	CASSIQVTGANVLTF	TGTGCCAGTAGTATACAGGTGACTGGGGCCAACGTCCTGACTTTC
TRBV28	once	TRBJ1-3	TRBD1	CASLQGVEDTIYF	TGTGCCAGTTTACAGGGGGTCGAGGACACCATATATTTT
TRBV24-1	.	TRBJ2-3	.	CATSENLGGDTQYF	TGTGCCACCAGTGAAAACCTAGGGGGAGATACGCAGTATTTT
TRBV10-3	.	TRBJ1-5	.	CAISRGDSPNQPQHF	TGTGCCATCAGCCGCGGGGATTCCCCCAATCAGCCCCAGCATTTT
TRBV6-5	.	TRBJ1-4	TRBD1	CASSKTGNEKLFF	TGTGCCAGCAGCAAGACAGGGAACGAAAAACTGTTTTTT
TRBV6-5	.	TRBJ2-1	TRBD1	CASCRDRGRYNEQFF	TGTGCCAGCTGCCGGGACAGGGGGCGTTACAATGAGCAGTTCTTC
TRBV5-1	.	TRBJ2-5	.	CASTGGPGVRETQYF	TGCGCCAGCACAGGAGGTCCGGGGGTTCGGGAGACCCAGTACTTC
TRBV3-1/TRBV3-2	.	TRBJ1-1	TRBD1	CASSRDQGAHAFF	TGTGCCAGCAGCCGGGACCAGGGGGCGCACGCTTTCTTT
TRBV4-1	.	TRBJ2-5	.	CASSQPDRIQETQYF	TGCGCCAGCAGCCAGCCAGACAGGATTCAAGAGACCCAGTACTTC
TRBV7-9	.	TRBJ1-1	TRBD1	CASSDRDRGLGAFF	TGTGCCAGCAGCGACCGGGACAGGGGGCTGGGGGCTTTCTTT
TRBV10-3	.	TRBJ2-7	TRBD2	CAISESMGLAYEQYF	TGTGCCATCAGTGAGTCGATGGGACTAGCCTACGAGCAGTACTTC
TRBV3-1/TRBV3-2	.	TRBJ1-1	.	CASSQGTSETFF	TGTGCCAGCAGCCAAGGGACATCCGAAACTTTCTTT
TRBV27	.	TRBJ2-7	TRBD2	CASSLAGVYEQYF	TGTGCCAGCAGCCTAGCGGGAGTCTACGAGCAGTACTTC
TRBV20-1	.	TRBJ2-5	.	CSGQVEGTQYF	TGCAGTGGTCAGGTCGAAGGGACCCAGTACTTC
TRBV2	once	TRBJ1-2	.	CASSEIYGYTF	TGTGCCAGCAGTGAAATATATGGCTACACCTTC
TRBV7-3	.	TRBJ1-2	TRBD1	CASSPGGNRGNYGYTF	TGTGCCAGCAGCCCCGGAGGGAACAGGGGCAACTATGGCTACACCTTC
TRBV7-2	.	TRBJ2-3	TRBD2	CASSFSGMTDTQYF	TGTGCCAGCAGCTTTAGCGGGATGACAGATACGCAGTATTTT
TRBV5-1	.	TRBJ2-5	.	CASSLLRQETQYF	TGCGCCAGCAGCTTGCTACGACAAGAGACCCAGTACTTC
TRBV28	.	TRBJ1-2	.	CASSSPGRLNGYTF	TGTGCCAGCAGTTCCCCGGGGAGACTGAATGGCTACACCTTC
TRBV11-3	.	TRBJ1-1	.	CASSSQGTEAFF	TGTGCCAGCAGCTCACAGGGCACTGAAGCTTTCTTT
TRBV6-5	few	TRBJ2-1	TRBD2	CASRGGYNEQFF	TGTGCCAGCCGGGGAGGGTACAATGAGCAGTTCTTC
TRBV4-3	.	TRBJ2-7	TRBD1	CASSQGGMTGQTYEQYF	TGCGCCAGCAGCCAAGGGGGTATGACGGGACAGACCTACGAGCAGTACTTC